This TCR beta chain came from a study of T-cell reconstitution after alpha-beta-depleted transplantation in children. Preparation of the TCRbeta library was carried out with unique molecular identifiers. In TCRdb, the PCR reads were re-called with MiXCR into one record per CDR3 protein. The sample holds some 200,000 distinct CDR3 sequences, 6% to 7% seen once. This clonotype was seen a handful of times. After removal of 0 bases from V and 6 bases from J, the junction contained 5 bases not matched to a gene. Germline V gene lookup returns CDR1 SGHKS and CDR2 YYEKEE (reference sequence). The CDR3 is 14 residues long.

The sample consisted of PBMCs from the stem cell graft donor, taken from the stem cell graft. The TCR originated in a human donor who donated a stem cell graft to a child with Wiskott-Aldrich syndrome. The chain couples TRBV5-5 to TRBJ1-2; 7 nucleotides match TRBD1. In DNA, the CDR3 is TGTGCCAGCAGCTTGGGACAGGGCGTTGATGGCTACACCTTC. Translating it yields CASSLGQGVDGYTF. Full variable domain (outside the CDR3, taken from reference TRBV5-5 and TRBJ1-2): DAGVTQSPTHLIKTRGQQVTLRCSPISGHKSVSWYQQVLGQGPQFIFQYYEKEERGRGNFPDRFSARQFPNYSSELNVNALLLGDSALYLCASSLGQGVDGYTFGSGTRLTVV.